Listed here are 30 T cell receptor beta chains from one sample, sequenced in a study of control samples from healthy donors and cancer patients. Only in-frame clones appear in the TCRdb table, and some are missing; sequencing was by immunoSEQ multiplex PCR. The data contain tens of thousands of clones, roughly nine tenths of them seen just once; the ten biggest clones take up around 14%. Sample: blood. The origin of the receptors is a woman in her 70s in good health.

The chain combines TRBV3-1 (or the pseudogene TRBV3-2) with TRBJ1-1, with D perhaps matching TRBD1 (5 bases). The CDR3 runs to 15 residues. CDR1 LGHDT and CDR2 YNNKEL come from the germline V gene (reference sequence). V was cut by 0 bases and J by 1 base, with 9 bases left in between. The CDR3 DNA reads TGTGCCAGCAGCCAAGAATGGGGCTGGAACACTGAAGCTTTCTTT. Amino acids: CASSQEWGWNTEAFF.

The V gene is TRBV13, the J gene TRBJ1-1; D is ambiguous. Trimming shortened V by 1 base and J by 1 base, and 7 bases separated the two germline ends. The CDR3 has 14 residues. The germline gives CDR1 PRHDT, CDR2 FYEKMQ (reference sequence). The CDR3 spells CASSLDIPNTEAFF. The CDR3 bases are TGTGCCAGCAGCTTAGATATACCGAACACTGAAGCTTTCTTT.

This clone was counted between two and nine times. The rearrangement uses TRBV19 and TRBJ1-3; 8 bases agree with TRBD1. V trimming: 7 bases; J trimming: 1 base; junction bases outside the gene matches: 9. The V gene's germline CDR1 is LNHDA and CDR2 SQIVND (reference sequence). The CDR3 is 16 amino acids. CDR3 nucleotides: TGTGCCAGTACCCGTCCGGGACAGGATTCTGGAAACACCATATATTTT. Its translation: CASTRPGQDSGNTIYF.

The J gene is TRBJ2-5, the V gene TRBV5-4; TRBD2 matches at 10 bases. There are 15 residues in the CDR3. V was clipped by 3 bases and J by 3 bases; unmatched bases: 5. Germline V gene sequence: CDR1 SGHNT, CDR2 YYREEE (reference sequence). In DNA form, the CDR3 reads TGTGCCAGCAGCTCCAAACTAGCGGGAAAAGAGACCCAGTACTTC. Protein: CASSSKLAGKETQYF. The full variable domain, with the rest looked up from reference TRBV5-4 and TRBJ2-5, is ETGVTQSPTHLIKTRGQQVTLRCSSQSGHNTVSWYQQALGQGPQFIFQYYREEENGRGNFPPRFSGLQFPNYSSELNVNALELDDSALYLCASSSKLAGKETQYFGPGTRLLVL.

The rearrangement links TRBV6-6 to TRBJ2-2; 9 bases match TRBD2. The CDR3 length is 14 residues. V was clipped by 4 bases and J by 5 bases; unmatched bases: 2. Per the germline V gene, CDR1 is MNHNY and CDR2 is SVGAGI (reference sequence). The CDR3 bases are TGTGCCAGCAGTTTTAGCGGGAGAACCGGGGAGCTGTTTTTT. It specifies CASSFSGRTGELFF.

The CDR3 sequence is CASSEGAAGNTEAFF. The DNA for the CDR3 is TGCGCCAGCAGTGAAGGGGCAGCCGGGAACACTGAAGCTTTCTTT. The V gene is TRBV10-1, the J gene TRBJ1-1, with D possibly TRBD1 on 5 matching bases. The germline CDR1 and CDR2 sequences are WNHNN and SYGVQD (reference sequence). Trimming left V 3 bases short and J 1 base short, with 12 bases between. The CDR3 loop spans 15 amino acids.

The J gene is TRBJ1-1, the V gene TRBV18; perhaps TRBD1 as D (6 bases). Germline-derived CDR1 and CDR2 are KGHSH and LQKENI. V was cut by 1 base and J by 1 base, with 13 bases left in between. The CDR3 is 16 amino acids. The CDR3 sequence is CASSPRGAMGNTEAFF. In DNA, the CDR3 is TGTGCCAGCTCACCACGGGGGGCGATGGGGAACACTGAAGCTTTCTTT.

The chain carries TRBV15 and TRBJ1-1; D is unresolved. This CDR3 contains 15 residues. Between the trimmed V and J ends, which lost 0 bases and 3 bases, there was a span of 11 bases. Germline CDR1 reads LNHNV; CDR2 reads YYDKDF (reference sequence). CDR3 sequence (DNA): TGTGCCACCAGCAGAGATCCTGGCACATACACTGAAGCTTTCTTT. It is translated as CATSRDPGTYTEAFF.

This sequence joins TRBV9 and TRBJ2-7; 7 positions match TRBD1. Trimming at V came to 3 bases and at J to 2 bases, leaving 5 bases not matched to a gene. The CDR3 extends over 14 amino acids. Germline V lookup: CDR1 SGDLS, CDR2 YYNGEE. Here the CDR3 DNA reads TGTGCCAGCAGCGCAACAGGGGTGGCCTACGAGCAGTACTTC. It translates to CASSATGVAYEQYF.

V and J are TRBV19 and TRBJ1-2; possible D gene TRBD1, 6 bases. The ends were cut back, 1 base at V and 6 bases at J, with 12 bases in the middle. The CDR3 is made up of 14 amino acids. The germline V gene encodes CDR1 LNHDA and CDR2 SQIVND (reference sequence). The CDR3 sequence is CASSIGGGTNGYTF. For the CDR3, the DNA is TGTGCCAGTAGTATAGGAGGGGGAACCAATGGCTACACCTTC.

This CDR3 reads CASSLRPVTGGSSYNSPLHF. In nucleotides, the CDR3 is TGTGCCAGCAGTTTACGCCCCGTAACAGGGGGCAGCTCCTATAATTCACCCCTCCACTTT. The chain combines TRBV27 with TRBJ1-6; TRBD1 aligns across 9 bases. The CDR3 runs to 20 residues. Germline V gene sequence: CDR1 MNHEY, CDR2 SMNVEV (reference sequence). J was trimmed by 0 bases and V by 2 bases; bases with no gene match: 11.

This rearrangement joins TRBV7-9 to TRBJ1-6; D is ambiguous. The CDR3 consists of 14 residues. The germline V and J ends were trimmed by 4 bases and 10 bases, with 14 bases remaining between them. Germline V gene data show CDR1 as SEHNR and CDR2 as FQNEAQ (reference sequence). CDR3 region: CASSSSIGVSPLHF. Here the CDR3 DNA reads TGTGCCAGCAGCTCTAGCATCGGGGTGTCACCCCTCCACTTT.

J is TRBJ1-5 and V is TRBV4-2; 8 nucleotides match TRBD1. The CDR3 runs to 16 residues. CDR1 is LGHNA and CDR2 is YNFKEQ in the germline V gene. The trim removed 0 bases at V and 3 bases at J, leaving 4 bases unmatched. For the CDR3, the DNA is TGTGCCAGCAGCCAAGATGTGGGACAGGCCAATCAGCCCCAGCATTTT. Its translation: CASSQDVGQANQPQHF.

V is TRBV4-2 and J is TRBJ1-4; 8 nucleotides agree with TRBD1. With 4 bases clipped from V and 2 bases from J, the junction kept 3 bases outside the gene matches. Germline values: CDR1 LGHNA, CDR2 YNFKEQ. The CDR3 is 15 residues long. DNA for the CDR3: TGTGCCAGCAGCCCATGGACAGGGACTAATGAAAAACTGTTTTTT. Translation gives CASSPWTGTNEKLFF.

The chain carries TRBV5-6 and TRBJ2-5; D gene unclear. The V gene's germline CDR1 is SGHDT and CDR2 YYEEEE. Trimming took off 0 bases at V and 4 bases at J, with 19 bases between the two ends. This CDR3 has 17 amino acids. In nucleotides, the CDR3 is TGTGCCAGCAGCTTGGACACTTCGGCCTCCACCGGAGAGACCCAGTACTTC. It yields the protein CASSLDTSASTGETQYF.

The chain links TRBV5-6 to TRBJ2-7; 7 nucleotides agree with TRBD2. The germline V gene encodes CDR1 SGHDT and CDR2 YYEEEE. The CDR3 spans 15 residues. The J segment lost 0 bases and the V segment lost 4 bases, leaving 7 bases of the junction unmatched. Here the CDR3 DNA reads TGTGCCAGCAGCGCTATACTAGCGAGCTCCTACGAGCAGTACTTC. Translation: CASSAILASSYEQYF.

The genes are TRBV24-1 and TRBJ2-3; maybe TRBD2 (6 bases). Trimming left V 4 bases short and J 10 bases short, with 17 bases between. Per the germline V gene, CDR1 is KGHDR and CDR2 is SFDVKD. The length of the CDR3 is 14 residues. The CDR3 DNA is TGTGCCACCAGTGACCCCGCAGAGGGCGGGGCGCAGTATTTT. Protein sequence: CATSDPAEGGAQYF.

V is TRBV9 and J is TRBJ1-1; D unresolved. CDR3 size: 13 residues. Germline V gene lookup returns CDR1 SGDLS and CDR2 YYNGEE. V shed 4 bases and J shed 1 base, with 8 bases lying between them. Here the CDR3 DNA reads TGTGCCAGCAGCTTTGGACCGAACACTGAAGCTTTCTTT. Its translation is CASSFGPNTEAFF.

The chain has TRBV5-1 and TRBJ2-1; 12 positions agree with TRBD2. The CDR3 length is 15 residues. The V segment lost 3 bases and the J segment 8 bases; nucleotides outside the gene matches: 6. In germline, CDR1 is SGHRS, CDR2 YFSETQ. CDR3 nucleotide sequence: TGCGCCAGCAGCTCCCCTAGCGGGGGGGCTGATGAGCAGTTCTTC. Translating gives CASSSPSGGADEQFF. The variable domain in full, completed from reference TRBV5-1 and TRBJ2-1, reads KAGVTQTPRYLIKTRGQQVTLSCSPISGHRSVSWYQQTPGQGLQFLFEYFSETQRNKGNFPGRFSGRQFSNSRSEMNVSTLELGDSALYLCASSSPSGGADEQFFGPGTRLTVL.

As to this clone: The identical CDR3 is also encoded by other nucleotide sequences in the sample. V usage is TRBV7-8 and J usage is TRBJ1-6, with D unresolved. CDR3 length equals 15 residues. Trimming pared 3 bases from V and 0 bases from J, leaving 6 bases between. Looked up from germline, CDR1 is SGHVS and CDR2 is FQNEAQ. CDR3 coding DNA: TGTGCCAGCAGCTTTGAGAGCTCCTATAATTCACCCCTCCACTTT. This translates into CASSFESSYNSPLHF.

The J gene is TRBJ1-1, the V gene TRBV27; possibly TRBD1 for D (5 bases). Looked up from germline, CDR1 is MNHEY and CDR2 is SMNVEV (reference sequence). Trimming removed 10 bases at V and 5 bases at J, with 23 bases between. CDR3 length: 15 amino acids. The CDR3 DNA reads as TGTGCCAAAAACGGGAGGGACCACATCGGAACTGAAGCTTTCTTT. It encodes CAKNGRDHIGTEAFF.

The chain links TRBV4-1 to TRBJ1-2, with a weak D call TRBD1 (5 bases). Germline values: CDR1 MGHRA, CDR2 YSYEKL. V lost 0 bases, J lost 4 bases, and 15 bases lay in between. The CDR3 length is 16 residues. The CDR3 spells CASSQELGTLSYGYTF. The DNA of the CDR3 is TGCGCCAGCAGCCAAGAGCTGGGGACCCTTAGCTATGGCTACACCTTC.

In DNA, the CDR3 is TGTGCCAGCAGAAGATTACAGGGGGGTGAAACTGAAGCTTTCTTT. This sequence encodes CASRRLQGGETEAFF. This sequence joins TRBV6-1 and TRBJ1-1; 8 nucleotides match TRBD1. This CDR3 spans 15 amino acids. From germline, CDR1 is MNHNS and CDR2 SASEGT. V lost 6 bases, J lost 5 bases, and 11 bases stayed unmatched.

The rearrangement links TRBV12-3 or TRBV12-4 to TRBJ2-5, with 8 bases identical to TRBD1. Germline trimming cut 2 bases from V and 13 bases from J; bases unmatched to any gene: 6. This CDR3 contains 12 residues. The CDR3 nucleotides read TGTGCCAGCAGTTTATCCAGGGGGCATGGGTACTTC. Its protein is CASSLSRGHGYF.

The chain combines TRBV11-3 with TRBJ2-7, with TRBD1 as a possible D gene (6 bases). Germline V gene lookup returns CDR1 SGHNT and CDR2 YENEEA. Trimming took 6 bases from V and 5 from J, leaving 14 bases between them. This CDR3 contains 13 residues. The CDR3 DNA sequence: TGTGCCAGCAGTTCCGGACAGTTCCACGAGCAGTACTTC. Translation: CASSSGQFHEQYF.

The chain combines TRBV6-1 with TRBJ2-7, with D perhaps TRBD2 (6 bases). Trimming removed 2 bases from V and 6 bases from J, with 11 bases in between. This CDR3 is built from 13 residues. Germline values: CDR1 MNHNS, CDR2 SASEGT. The CDR3 loop reads CASSENVGGEQYF. The CDR3 region has the DNA TGTGCCAGCAGTGAAAATGTCGGGGGCGAGCAGTACTTC.

The chain links TRBV18 to TRBJ2-6; 10 positions agree with TRBD1. CDR1 and CDR2 from the germline V gene are KGHSH and LQKENI. The V segment lost 2 bases and the J segment 2 bases; nucleotides outside the gene matches: 6. This CDR3 has 18 residues. This CDR3 reads CASSPIGQGVAGANVLTF. Written as DNA, the CDR3 is TGTGCCAGCTCACCAATCGGACAGGGGGTAGCTGGGGCCAACGTCCTGACTTTC.

The chain employs TRBV9 and TRBJ2-1, with TRBD1 matching over 9 bases. Germline lookup yields CDR1 SGDLS and CDR2 YYNGEE. CDR3 length equals 17 residues. Trimming at V came to 2 bases and at J to 7 bases, leaving 13 bases not matched to a gene. The CDR3 DNA is TGTGCCAGCAGCGTGTCAATCACCGGGACAGGGTCTAATGAGCAGTTCTTC. Its translation: CASSVSITGTGSNEQFF.

This clone has a single count. The chain carries TRBV10-2 and TRBJ2-7, with 9 bases aligning to TRBD1. The CDR3 runs 14 residues. The ends lost 6 bases at V and 1 base at J; junction bases unmatched: 4. The germline gives CDR1 WSHSY, CDR2 SAAADI. The CDR3 protein is CASRDRGRSYEQYF. CDR3 DNA sequence: TGCGCCAGCAGGGACAGGGGAAGATCCTACGAGCAGTACTTC.

V usage is TRBV5-1 and J usage is TRBJ2-3, with 8 bases lining up with TRBD2. Germline CDR1 reads SGHRS; CDR2 reads YFSETQ. V lost 3 bases to trimming and J lost 0 bases; unmatched junction nucleotides: 6. The CDR3 spans 16 residues. The DNA of the CDR3 is TGCGCCAGCAGCTCCTATAGCGGGGCCAGCACAGATACGCAGTATTTT. Residues: CASSSYSGASTDTQYF.